Below are 5 T cell receptor beta chains sequenced from a single sample in a study of regulatory T cells in long-lasting Graves disease. Time point in this sample: newly diagnosed GD, antithyroid drugs for less than 3 months. With RNA extracted from PBMCs as input, the TCR library was made. With iRepertoire HTBI primers and Arm-PCR of CDR3 regions, TCR beta libraries were built. TCRdb redid the calling of the multiplex PCR reads with MiXCR, one entry per CDR3 protein. This sample carries 450,000 to 600,000 distinct CDR3 sequences, approximately 13% of them seen once, and the ten largest clones take roughly 10%. These same data were also listed under a study on T cells in Graves' hyperthyroidism and ophthalmopathy.

Specimen: peripheral blood mononuclear cells (PBMCs), collected at new diagnosis, from a patient treated with antithyroid drugs. These receptors were taken from a man aged 25 to 40 with Graves disease.

There are many counts of this clonotype. This chain connects TRBV10-3 to TRBJ2-7, with D perhaps matching TRBD2 (6 bases). V gave up 6 bases and J gave up 5 bases, with 20 bases separating them. Germline CDR1 and CDR2: ENHRY and SYGVKD. CDR3 length: 15 amino acids. The CDR3 DNA reads TGTGCCATCAGGAACCTGGGACGGCAGCGGGACGAGCAGTACTTC. Translation gives CAIRNLGRQRDEQYF.

This chain uses TRBV7-2 with TRBJ2-7; D uncertain. V shed 5 bases and J shed 3 bases, with 17 bases lying between them. The CDR3 is made up of 15 amino acids. Germline-derived CDR1 and CDR2 are SGHTA and FQGNSA. The CDR3 loop is CASSPETPTNYEQYF. In nucleotides, the CDR3 is TGTGCCAGCAGCCCCGAAACTCCCACCAACTACGAGCAGTACTTC.

This clonotype was detected only a few times. This chain joins TRBV11-2 and TRBJ2-7; 10 positions match TRBD2. In germline, CDR1 is SGHAT, CDR2 FQNNGV. This CDR3 comprises 15 residues. The V gene end was trimmed by 3 bases and the J gene end by 4 bases; junction bases not matched to a gene: 6. CDR3 region: CASSFGLAEGYEQYF. The CDR3, as DNA: TGTGCCAGCAGCTTCGGACTAGCGGAGGGGTACGAGCAGTACTTC.

In its sample, this clonotype was seen many times. The chain joins TRBV2 to TRBJ2-7; 7 bases map to TRBD2. CDR3 size: 12 residues. The trim removed 2 bases at V and 13 bases at J, leaving 8 bases unmatched. The V gene's germline CDR1 is SNHLY and CDR2 FYNNEI. Here the CDR3 DNA reads TGTGCCAGCAGTGAAAGAGCGGGACTGGACTACTTC. Its protein product is CASSERAGLDYF.

A few counts support this clonotype. This chain uses TRBV3-1 with TRBJ2-3, with 7 nucleotides matching TRBD2. The trim removed 2 bases at V and 4 bases at J, leaving 6 bases unmatched. Germline values: CDR1 LGHDT, CDR2 YNNKEL (reference sequence). The CDR3 runs to 15 residues. In DNA, the CDR3 is TGTGCCAGCAGCCAACGGGCGGGAGCTTCAGATACGCAGTATTTT. It is translated as CASSQRAGASDTQYF.